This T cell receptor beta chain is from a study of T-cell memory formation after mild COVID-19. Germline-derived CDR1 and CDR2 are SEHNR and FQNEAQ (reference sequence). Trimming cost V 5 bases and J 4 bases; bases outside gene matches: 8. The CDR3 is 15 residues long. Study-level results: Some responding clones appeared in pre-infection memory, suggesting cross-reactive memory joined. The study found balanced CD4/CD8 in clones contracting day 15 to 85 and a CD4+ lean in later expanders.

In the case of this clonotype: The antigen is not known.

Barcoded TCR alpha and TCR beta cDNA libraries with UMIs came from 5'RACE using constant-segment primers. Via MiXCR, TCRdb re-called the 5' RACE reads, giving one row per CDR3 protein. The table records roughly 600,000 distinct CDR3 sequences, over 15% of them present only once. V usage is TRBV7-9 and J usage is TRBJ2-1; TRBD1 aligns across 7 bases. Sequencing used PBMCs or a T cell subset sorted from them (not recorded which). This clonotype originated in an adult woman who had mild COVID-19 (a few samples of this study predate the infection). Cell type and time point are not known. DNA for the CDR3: TGTGCCAGCAGCCCGCCCGGGACAGCTTACAATGAGCAGTTCTTC. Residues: CASSPPGTAYNEQFF.